The sequence of this T cell receptor beta chain was determined in a study of post-analysis software for immune sequencing data. Sequencing libraries made from TCR beta cDNA carried unique molecular identifiers. From about 0.98 to 11 million T cells, 550,000 or so cDNA molecules were obtained. TCRdb reanalysed the PCR reads using MiXCR and keeps one entry per CDR3 protein. The data show about half a million distinct CDR3 sequences, with 34% seen just once and approximately 6% held by the top ten. Study observations and caveats: TRBV5-6, TRBV5-1 and TRBV20-1 were among 4 or 5 TRBV segments more frequent in patients than controls.

This clonotype has just a few counts. The antigen remains undetermined. The germline V gene has CDR1 SGHRS and CDR2 YFSETQ. V was pared by 8 bases and J by 0 bases, with 15 bases between. This CDR3 contains 15 residues. The sequencing input was blood. The gene calls are TRBV5-1 and TRBJ2-1; D is uncertain. This receptor was identified in a girl under 18 with multiple sclerosis. CDR3 region: CARSARECSYNEQFF. The CDR3 nucleotides are TGCGCCAGGTCGGCAAGAGAGTGCTCCTACAATGAGCAGTTCTTC.